The 30 T cell receptor beta chains below all came from one sample that was sequenced in a study of T cell responses to AZD1222 COVID-19 vaccine (TCRdb year 2021). In light of the paper, this sample's time point label describes: baseline before first vaccination. The library was obtained by the immunoSEQ multiplex PCR assay. TCRdb limited this immuneACCESS table to in-frame rearrangements with V and J called. A share of clones is missing; checked studies link under half to unresolved V genes, and the rest is unexplained. The sample data list roughly 55,000 clones, and 87% of these were observed just once. The top ten constitute roughly 3.9% of the sample. The input for sequencing was peripheral blood, taken on day 0 of AZD1222 vaccination. These receptors all stem from an adult in good health.

For this clone: At the DNA level, this CDR3 is encoded by other sequences in the same sample as well. The chain is built from TRBV12-3 or TRBV12-4 and TRBJ2-3; no reliable D call. V dropped 3 bases and J dropped 2 bases, with 3 bases sitting between them. The CDR3 is made up of 12 amino acids. CDR3 sequence (DNA): TGTGCCAGCAGTTTGGCCACAGATACGCAGTATTTT. The encoded protein is CASSLATDTQYF.

V usage is TRBV5-1 and J usage is TRBJ2-5; tentatively, D is TRBD1 (5 bases). V lost 0 bases and J 4 bases, leaving 13 bases between the germline ends. Per germline, CDR1 SGHRS and CDR2 YFSETQ. CDR3 length: 15 residues. CDR3 region: CASSLVAGIGETQYF. The CDR3 DNA reads TGCGCCAGCAGCTTGGTGGCAGGGATAGGAGAGACCCAGTACTTC.

The CDR3 region has the DNA TGTGCCAGCAGTGACAGTAGCAATCAGCCCCAGCATTTT. Its translation is CASSDSSNQPQHF. This chain joins TRBV6-1 and TRBJ1-5; no clear D gene. The CDR3 sequence is 13 residues long. V was pared by 3 bases and J by 0 bases, with 3 bases between. The V gene's germline CDR1 is MNHNS and CDR2 SASEGT.

This chain joins TRBV3-1 (or the pseudogene TRBV3-2) and TRBJ1-3; 8 positions agree with TRBD1. J was trimmed by 0 bases and V by 5 bases; bases with no gene match: 6. Per the germline V gene, CDR1 is LGHDT and CDR2 is YNNKEL (reference sequence). The CDR3 has 16 amino acids. Written as DNA, the CDR3 is TGTGCCAGCAGCTACGAGGGACAGGACTCTGGAAACACCATATATTTT. This gives the protein CASSYEGQDSGNTIYF.

The chain uses TRBV6-5 and TRBJ2-7, with D possibly being TRBD1 (5 bases). This CDR3 has 16 residues. Germline V gene data show CDR1 as MNHEY and CDR2 as SVGAGI. Trimming shortened V by 3 bases and J by 3 bases, and 18 bases separated the two germline ends. CDR3 DNA sequence: TGTGCCAGCAGTTATCACGAGGCAGGGAACAACTACGAGCAGTACTTC. Its translation: CASSYHEAGNNYEQYF.

This rearrangement joins TRBV5-4 to TRBJ1-1; D possibly corresponds to TRBD1 (5 bases). V gave up 6 bases and J gave up 0 bases, with 15 bases separating them. Germline V lookup: CDR1 SGHNT, CDR2 YYREEE (reference sequence). This CDR3 contains 15 residues. The CDR3 DNA reads as TGTGCCAGCACCGTTGACAGTAACATGAACACTGAAGCTTTCTTT. As protein: CASTVDSNMNTEAFF.

The chain uses TRBV11-2 and TRBJ1-6; D might be TRBD1 (5 bases). Germline CDR1 reads SGHAT; CDR2 reads FQNNGV. V lost 5 bases and J lost 3, with 20 bases in between. The CDR3 runs 18 residues. The CDR3 sequence is CASSSAISGKFYNSPLHF. The CDR3, as DNA: TGTGCCAGCAGCAGCGCCATTTCAGGGAAATTCTATAATTCACCCCTCCACTTT.

The chain joins TRBV2 to TRBJ1-4; 7 bases map to TRBD1. Per the germline V gene, CDR1 is SNHLY and CDR2 is FYNNEI. The trim removed 5 bases at V and 0 bases at J, leaving 12 bases unmatched. The CDR3 length is 18 residues. CDR3 in amino acids: CASSQLLFQGATNEKLFF. Here the CDR3 DNA reads TGTGCCAGCAGTCAGCTACTATTTCAGGGGGCAACTAATGAAAAACTGTTTTTT.

V usage is TRBV12-3 or TRBV12-4 and J usage is TRBJ2-7; no reliable D call. This CDR3 contains 13 residues. Trimming removed 3 bases at V and 3 bases at J, with 9 bases between. CDR3 residues: CASSLFSNYEQYF. CDR3 nucleotides: TGTGCCAGCAGTTTGTTCTCGAACTACGAGCAGTACTTC.

The chain carries TRBV12-3 or TRBV12-4 and TRBJ2-3, with D unresolved. Trimming shortened V by 6 bases and J by 5 bases, and 6 bases separated the two germline ends. CDR3 length: 11 amino acids. CDR3 protein: CASRLRDTQYF. CDR3 DNA sequence: TGTGCCAGCAGGTTGAGAGATACGCAGTATTTT.

This chain connects TRBV28 to TRBJ1-1; 10 bases are a match to TRBD1. The junction had 10 bases not matched to a gene; V was cut back by 6 bases and J by 6 bases. CDR3 length: 15 residues. Germline V gene data show CDR1 as MDHEN and CDR2 as SYDVKM. CDR3 sequence: CASSPRQGAIAEAFF. The DNA for the CDR3 is TGTGCCAGCAGCCCAAGACAGGGGGCGATCGCTGAAGCTTTCTTT.

V is TRBV4-1 and J is TRBJ2-1; D not resolved. The CDR3 has 12 amino acids. Trimming cost V 6 bases and J 4 bases, with 7 bases left between them. The V gene's germline CDR1 is MGHRA and CDR2 YSYEKL. The CDR3 DNA follows: TGCGCCAGCAGTTACACTTACAATGAGCAGTTCTTC. As protein: CASSYTYNEQFF.

The rearrangement uses TRBV3-1 (or the pseudogene TRBV3-2) and TRBJ2-7, with 9 bases identical to TRBD1. Trimming removed 5 bases from V and 5 bases from J; junction bases left unmatched: 10. This CDR3 has 15 amino acids. Per the germline V gene, CDR1 is LGHDT and CDR2 is YNNKEL (reference sequence). The CDR3 loop reads CASSTRDRAAHEQYF. CDR3 bases: TGTGCCAGCAGCACCCGGGACAGGGCTGCTCACGAGCAGTACTTC.

The chain has TRBV28 and TRBJ1-3, with D tentatively TRBD1 (6 bases). The V end was cut by 5 bases, the J end by 2 bases, with 10 bases between. CDR1 is MDHEN, CDR2 SYDVKM, per germline. The CDR3 loop spans 14 amino acids. The CDR3 bases are TGTGCCAGCAGTGGGACACTACCTGGAAACACCATATATTTT. Translation: CASSGTLPGNTIYF.

This clone was found a few times. This sequence joins TRBV5-8 and TRBJ1-6, with 8 bases matching TRBD1. This CDR3 is 15 amino acids long. V shed 4 bases, J shed 7 bases, and the junction held 7 bases outside the gene matches. Germline V lookup: CDR1 SGHTS, CDR2 YDEGEE. The CDR3 region is CASSAWTGNNSPLHF. The CDR3, as DNA: TGTGCCAGCAGCGCCTGGACAGGGAACAATTCACCCCTCCACTTT.

This chain connects TRBV5-1 to TRBJ2-1; a possible D gene is TRBD1 (5 bases). The germline gives CDR1 SGHRS, CDR2 YFSETQ. The V end was cut by 4 bases, the J end by 6 bases, with 17 bases between. The CDR3 totals 15 residues. CDR3 sequence (DNA): TGCGCCAGCAGCCCGACGTGGAAGGGGTCCAATGAGCAGTTCTTC. Its protein is CASSPTWKGSNEQFF.

The V gene is TRBV21-1, the J gene TRBJ2-7; the table's D call of TRBD2 was not tested on the DNA. TRBV21-1 counts as a pseudogene. CDR3 length: 17 amino acids. The CDR3 nucleotides read TGTGCCAGCAGCAAATTTCATAGGCGGGACGGCTACTACGAGCAGTACTTC. Its protein product is CASSKFHRRDGYYEQYF.

This clone has only one observation. V and J are TRBV19 and TRBJ2-7; 11 bases map to TRBD1. The CDR3 covers 13 residues. Germline V gene lookup returns CDR1 LNHDA and CDR2 SQIVND (reference sequence). V was clipped by 6 bases and J by 6 bases; unmatched bases: 4. This chain's CDR3 is CASSPGQGGEQYF. CDR3 coding DNA: TGTGCCAGTAGCCCGGGACAGGGGGGCGAGCAGTACTTC.

The genes are TRBV5-6 and TRBJ2-7, with D tentatively TRBD2 (6 bases). The germline CDR1 and CDR2 sequences are SGHDT and YYEEEE. Trimming removed 4 bases from V and 3 bases from J, with 26 bases in between. The CDR3 is 18 amino acids. The CDR3: CASSLDIREISGSYEQYF. The CDR3 DNA sequence: TGTGCCAGCAGCCTAGACATCCGGGAGATTTCGGGGAGCTACGAGCAGTACTTC. The full variable domain, rest sourced from reference TRBV5-6 and TRBJ2-7, is DAGVTQSPTHLIKTRGQQVTLRCSPKSGHDTVSWYQQALGQGPQFIFQYYEEEERQRGNFPDRFSGHQFPNYSSELNVNALLLGDSALYLCASSLDIREISGSYEQYFGPGTRLTVT.

The rearrangement uses TRBV9 and TRBJ2-2, with 8 bases lining up with TRBD1. Trimming removed 2 bases from V and 4 bases from J; junction bases left unmatched: 7. Germline V gives CDR1 SGDLS, CDR2 YYNGEE. This CDR3 has 16 residues. CDR3 sequence reads: CASSVSGTGFTGELFF. In nucleotides, the CDR3 is TGTGCCAGCAGCGTTTCCGGGACAGGCTTCACCGGGGAGCTGTTTTTT.

The chain is built from TRBV19 and TRBJ2-7; maybe TRBD2 (6 bases). V lost 10 bases to trimming and J lost 5 bases, with 12 bases between them. CDR1 is LNHDA, CDR2 SQIVND, per germline (reference sequence). CDR3 length: 11 amino acids. The CDR3 spells CATGDFNEQYF. The CDR3 nucleotides read TGTGCCACTGGGGACTTCAACGAGCAGTACTTC.

The J gene is TRBJ2-2, the V gene TRBV4-3; TRBD1 might be the D (5 bases). Germline loops: CDR1 LGHNA, CDR2 YSLEER. Between the trimmed V and J ends, which lost 0 bases and 5 bases, there was a span of 10 bases. The CDR3 covers 15 residues. The CDR3 coding sequence is TGCGCCAGCAGCCAAGATGCAGGGCGAACCGGGGAGCTGTTTTTT. It translates to CASSQDAGRTGELFF.

The chain uses TRBV5-1 and TRBJ1-2; D is possibly TRBD1 (5 bases). The CDR3 runs to 15 residues. Germline CDR1 reads SGHRS; CDR2 reads YFSETQ. The germline V and J ends were trimmed by 5 bases and 8 bases, with 22 bases remaining between them. DNA for the CDR3: TGCGCCAGCAGTCCTGGTGGGGGGGAAGTTGGAGGCTACACCTTC. Its protein is CASSPGGGEVGGYTF.

This clone occurred once. V and J are TRBV3-1 (or the pseudogene TRBV3-2) and TRBJ1-1; D gene uncertain. Looked up from germline, CDR1 is LGHDT and CDR2 is YNNKEL (reference sequence). The CDR3 totals 14 residues. Trimming shortened V by 1 base and J by 13 bases, and 19 bases separated the two germline ends. The CDR3, as DNA: TGTGCCAGCAGCCAAGTAGTTGGTGCTGGAGTTGATTTCTTT. Its translation: CASSQVVGAGVDFF.

The CDR3: CASSLVHSTTNEKLFF. The CDR3 DNA reads as TGTGCCAGCAGCTTAGTACATTCAACAACTAATGAAAAACTGTTTTTT. The chain employs TRBV7-8 and TRBJ1-4, with D hard to call. V was cut by 1 base and J by 0 bases, with 9 bases left in between. Per germline, CDR1 SGHVS and CDR2 FQNEAQ. The CDR3 is 16 residues long.

V usage is TRBV3-1 (or the pseudogene TRBV3-2) and J usage is TRBJ2-2; D gene unclear. V was shortened by 6 bases and J by 6 bases, with 11 bases between the two germline ends. Germline CDR1 LGHDT, CDR2 YNNKEL (reference sequence). The CDR3 totals 13 residues. As DNA, the CDR3 is TGTGCCAGCAGTCCAGTTAACGCCGGGGAGCTGTTTTTT. Translating gives CASSPVNAGELFF.

This chain joins TRBV5-1 and TRBJ2-7; tentative D call: TRBD2 (7 bases). The V end was cut by 0 bases, the J end by 1 base, with 14 bases between. The germline V gene encodes CDR1 SGHRS and CDR2 YFSETQ. The length of the CDR3 is 16 residues. For the CDR3, the DNA is TGCGCCAGCAGCTTGGTTGGGGAGGGACATTCCTACGAGCAGTACTTC. It specifies CASSLVGEGHSYEQYF.

V gene TRBV5-1 combines with J gene TRBJ1-5; TRBD1 matches at 7 bases. Per germline, CDR1 SGHRS and CDR2 YFSETQ. This CDR3 has 15 residues. The V gene end was trimmed by 1 base and the J gene end by 5 bases; junction bases not matched to a gene: 6. Here the CDR3 DNA reads TGCGCCAGCAGCTTGTCGGACAGGCGAGATCAGCCCCAGCATTTT. Translating it yields CASSLSDRRDQPQHF. Together with reference TRBV5-1 and TRBJ1-5, the CDR3 gives the full variable domain: KAGVTQTPRYLIKTRGQQVTLSCSPISGHRSVSWYQQTPGQGLQFLFEYFSETQRNKGNFPGRFSGRQFSNSRSEMNVSTLELGDSALYLCASSLSDRRDQPQHFGDGTRLSIL.

The chain combines TRBV2 with TRBJ1-2; D is possibly TRBD1 (5 bases). The V gene lost 8 bases and the J gene lost 1 base, with 17 bases spanning the gap. The germline CDR1 and CDR2 sequences are SNHLY and FYNNEI. CDR3 length: 15 residues. CDR3 DNA: TGTGCCAGCGCTATGGGGGACGGTAATAACTATGGCTACACCTTC. Translated: CASAMGDGNNYGYTF.

CDR3 protein: CASSSAGTSGERWTYEQYF. The CDR3 DNA follows: TGTGCCAGCAGCTCCGCCGGGACTAGCGGGGAGCGTTGGACCTACGAGCAGTACTTC. The gene calls are TRBV7-9 and TRBJ2-7; 13 bases fit TRBD2. Per germline, CDR1 SEHNR and CDR2 FQNEAQ (reference sequence). V shed 4 bases and J 2 bases; nucleotides not matched to a gene: 14. The CDR3 extends over 19 amino acids. Drawing the rest from reference TRBV7-9 and TRBJ2-7, the complete variable domain is DTGVSQNPRHKITKRGQNVTFRCDPISEHNRLYWYRQTLGQGPEFLTYFQNEAQLEKSRLLSDRFSAERPKGSFSTLEIQRTEQGDSAMYLCASSSAGTSGERWTYEQYFGPGTRLTVT.